This T cell receptor (beta chain) came from a study of T cells in Graves' hyperthyroidism and ophthalmopathy. The hyperthyroidism was newly diagnosed and had lasted under 2 months; the patients were aged 18 to 65. TCR beta CDR3 region amplification was performed from RNA transcripts. The study used the HTBI primer set for a first-round RT-PCR of the TCR CDR3. One entry per CDR3 protein results from TCRdb running MiXCR on the multiplex PCR reads. The table records approximately 590,000 distinct CDR3 sequences, about 15% of them present only once. Trimming shortened V by 0 bases and J by 4 bases, and 19 bases separated the two germline ends. The germline V gene has CDR1 SGHTS and CDR2 YDEGEE. The CDR3 runs 17 residues.

This chain links TRBV5-8 with TRBJ1-1; TRBD1 is a possible D gene (5 bases). What was sequenced was blood. This TCR was sampled from a young woman with Graves' hyperthyroidism. The CDR3 nucleotides read TGTGCCAGCAGCTTGGGAGGTGAGGGCCCAGGGAGCACTGAAGCTTTCTTT. It codes for CASSLGGEGPGSTEAFF.